The next 29 T cell receptor beta chains were all read from a single sample in a study of blood T cell repertoires in COVID-19. The assay was immunoSEQ multiplex PCR, and TCRdb's table has in-frame clones only and misses some. Seen here are about 400,000 clones, more than 80% observed once, and the top ten hold more than 1.4%. The sample comprised peripheral blood. The receptors were gathered from a woman younger than 45 with active or convalescent COVID-19.

V gene TRBV23-1 combines with J gene TRBJ2-7; 7 positions match TRBD1. TRBV23-1 is noted as an ORF with a role that remains uncertain. CDR3 size: 15 residues. The V segment lost 0 bases and the J segment 2 bases; nucleotides outside the gene matches: 4. The CDR3 loop is CASSQSKGQTYEQYF. The CDR3 DNA reads as TGCGCCAGCAGTCAATCGAAGGGACAGACCTACGAGCAGTACTTC.

The rearrangement joins TRBV18 to TRBJ2-3; D perhaps matches TRBD2 (6 bases). The CDR3 contains 16 residues. Germline assignment: CDR1 KGHSH and CDR2 LQKENI. V was clipped by 3 bases and J by 5 bases, with 18 bases between them. CDR3 sequence (DNA): TGTGCCAGCTCACCCCCGATGGGGGAGGCCGGAGATACGCAGTATTTT. It encodes CASSPPMGEAGDTQYF.

CDR3 loop: CASSWDRGRGVTEAFF. The CDR3 region has the DNA TGTGCCAGCAGCTGGGACAGGGGGCGAGGAGTCACTGAAGCTTTCTTT. The chain joins TRBV11-2 to TRBJ1-1, with 12 bases fitting TRBD1. The CDR3 consists of 16 residues. V lost 4 bases, J lost 4 bases, and 7 bases stayed unmatched. The germline V gene has CDR1 SGHAT and CDR2 FQNNGV.

This clone has only a few counts. This rearrangement joins TRBV11-2 to TRBJ2-7; D is undetermined. V lost 0 bases and J lost 6, with 9 bases in between. CDR1 is SGHAT, CDR2 FQNNGV, per germline. The CDR3 runs 13 residues. The CDR3 DNA reads TGTGCCAGCAGCTTAGATCAAAGGAGCGAGCAGTACTTC. Residues: CASSLDQRSEQYF.

V and J are TRBV19 and TRBJ2-2; 7 bases fit TRBD1. V dropped 5 bases and J dropped 4; count of bases not matched to a gene: 7. Germline values: CDR1 LNHDA, CDR2 SQIVND (reference sequence). This CDR3 is 15 amino acids long. The CDR3 here is CASSRQGVSTGELFF. The CDR3 nucleotides read TGTGCCAGTAGTCGACAGGGAGTGAGCACCGGGGAGCTGTTTTTT.

V is TRBV7-2 and J is TRBJ1-5; possibly TRBD1 for D (6 bases). Germline assignment: CDR1 SGHTA and CDR2 FQGNSA. The CDR3 is 13 residues long. V was cut by 5 bases and J by 7 bases, with 12 bases left in between. The chain's CDR3 is CASSPNRDQPQHF. The CDR3 DNA reads TGTGCCAGCAGCCCGAACAGGGACCAGCCCCAGCATTTT.

This clone was found a few times. V gene TRBV2 combines with J gene TRBJ1-5; D remains unclear. The length of the CDR3 is 13 residues. Trimming removed 5 bases from V and 1 base from J, with 6 bases in between. Germline V lookup: CDR1 SNHLY, CDR2 FYNNEI. DNA of the CDR3: TGTGCCAGCAGTTCGGGGAGCAATCAGCCCCAGCATTTT. It is translated as CASSSGSNQPQHF.

This rearrangement joins TRBV5-1 to TRBJ2-1, with 8 bases lining up with TRBD1. The CDR3 runs 16 residues. The V segment lost 0 bases and the J segment 2 bases; nucleotides outside the gene matches: 4. CDR1 and CDR2 from the germline V gene are SGHRS and YFSETQ. The CDR3 region has the DNA TGCGCCAGCAGCTTGGGCGGGACAGGAGCCTACAATGAGCAGTTCTTC. This sequence encodes CASSLGGTGAYNEQFF.

J is TRBJ2-3 and V is TRBV14; possible D gene TRBD1, 6 bases. CDR1 and CDR2 from the germline V gene are SGHDN and FVKESK. V lost 0 bases and J 10 bases, leaving 17 bases between the germline ends. The CDR3 extends over 15 amino acids. The CDR3 nucleotides are TGTGCCAGCAGCCAAGATCGGACCCCCCCAGGGGCGCAGTATTTT. Protein product: CASSQDRTPPGAQYF.

The rearrangement links TRBV30 to TRBJ2-7, with D possibly being TRBD1 (5 bases). V was shortened by 2 bases and J by 1 base, with 15 bases between the two germline ends. The CDR3 is made up of 15 amino acids. CDR1 is GTSNPN and CDR2 is SVGIG in the germline V gene (reference sequence). CDR3 protein: CAWSRPRVSSYEQYF. CDR3 sequence (DNA): TGTGCCTGGAGTAGACCCAGGGTATCGTCCTACGAGCAGTACTTC. Using reference TRBV30 and TRBJ2-7 for the parts outside the CDR3, the full variable domain is SQTIHQWPATLVQPVGSPLSLECTVEGTSNPNLYWYRQAAGRGLQLLFYSVGIGQISSEVPQNLSASRPQDRQFILSSKKLLLSDSGFYLCAWSRPRVSSYEQYFGPGTRLTVT.

The V call is TRBV25-1, the J call TRBJ1-1; D might be TRBD1 (5 bases). The CDR3 length is 14 residues. V was pared by 2 bases and J by 11 bases, with 18 bases between. From germline, CDR1 is MGHDK and CDR2 SYGVNS. CDR3 sequence reads: CASSETRDGARAFF. For the CDR3, the DNA is TGTGCCAGCAGTGAAACGCGGGACGGGGCAAGGGCTTTCTTT.

The chain has TRBV25-1 and TRBJ1-1; 12 bases fit TRBD1. CDR1 is MGHDK, CDR2 SYGVNS, per germline. This CDR3 region has 17 residues. The V gene end was trimmed by 3 bases and the J gene end by 3 bases; junction bases not matched to a gene: 8. The CDR3 nucleotides are TGTGCCAGCAGTGAGAGAAAAGGGACAGGGGGCTACACTGAAGCTTTCTTT. Translated, it gives CASSERKGTGGYTEAFF.

V and J are TRBV5-1 and TRBJ2-4, with D possibly being TRBD2 (6 bases). The length of the CDR3 is 18 residues. V was cut by 8 bases and J by 2 bases, with 26 bases left in between. Germline assignment: CDR1 SGHRS and CDR2 YFSETQ. This CDR3 reads CASKKQVGLAGTKNIQYF. DNA of the CDR3: TGCGCCAGTAAAAAACAAGTGGGCCTGGCGGGAACCAAAAACATTCAGTACTTC.

The chain links TRBV6-5 to TRBJ2-7; 7 positions match TRBD1. Germline CDR1 is MNHEY and CDR2 is SVGAGI. The CDR3 sequence is 14 residues long. After removal of 4 bases from V and 1 base from J, the junction contained 4 bases not matched to a gene. CDR3 loop: CASSWGQSSYEQYF. The CDR3 nucleotides are TGTGCCAGCAGTTGGGGACAGTCGTCCTACGAGCAGTACTTC.

The chain carries TRBV4-1 and TRBJ1-6; D uncertain. The V gene's germline CDR1 is MGHRA and CDR2 YSYEKL. V lost 0 bases, J lost 4 bases, and 13 bases lay in between. The CDR3 is 17 residues long. The CDR3 region has the DNA TGCGCCAGCAGCCAAGATGCCAGCGTCTTGTATAATTCACCCCTCCACTTT. As protein: CASSQDASVLYNSPLHF.

This chain links TRBV7-2 with TRBJ2-3, with 14 bases matching TRBD2. Looked up from germline, CDR1 is SGHTA and CDR2 is FQGNSA. This CDR3 region has 17 residues. V shed 0 bases, J shed 5 bases, and the junction held 4 bases outside the gene matches. The CDR3 reads CASSLAGLAGVRDTQYF. CDR3 DNA sequence: TGTGCCAGCAGCTTAGCGGGACTAGCGGGGGTTAGAGATACGCAGTATTTT.

This clone was recorded only once. This sequence joins TRBV19 and TRBJ1-1; D remains ambiguous. V lost 7 bases and J lost 0, with 3 bases in between. This CDR3 region has 11 residues. Germline V gene data show CDR1 as LNHDA and CDR2 as SQIVND (reference sequence). CDR3 protein: CASTVNTEAFF. CDR3 bases: TGTGCCAGTACTGTGAACACTGAAGCTTTCTTT.

The rearrangement links TRBV19 to TRBJ1-6; 9 positions agree with TRBD1. Per the germline V gene, CDR1 is LNHDA and CDR2 is SQIVND (reference sequence). The trim removed 4 bases at V and 7 bases at J, leaving 8 bases unmatched. The CDR3 loop spans 16 amino acids. The CDR3 region is CASSSTRQGGNSPLHF. The CDR3 bases are TGTGCCAGTAGTAGCACAAGACAGGGGGGAAATTCACCCCTCCACTTT.

The chain couples TRBV9 to TRBJ1-2; D not certain. The germline V gene has CDR1 SGDLS and CDR2 YYNGEE. V shed 4 bases and J shed 3 bases, with 13 bases lying between them. CDR3 length: 14 residues. CDR3 protein: CASSPSGVHYGYTF. The CDR3 DNA is TGTGCCAGCAGCCCCAGCGGAGTTCACTATGGCTACACCTTC.

This clone occurred a few times. The chain employs TRBV9 and TRBJ1-3; 7 positions match TRBD1. This CDR3 spans 17 amino acids. V shed 2 bases and J 4 bases; nucleotides not matched to a gene: 12. The germline V gene has CDR1 SGDLS and CDR2 YYNGEE. CDR3 bases: TGTGCCAGCAGCGTGCTGGAGGGGGCGAGAGCCGGAAACACCATATATTTT. Residues: CASSVLEGARAGNTIYF.

V is TRBV19 and J is TRBJ2-1, with 13 bases fitting TRBD2. Germline V gives CDR1 LNHDA, CDR2 SQIVND (reference sequence). Trimming removed 7 bases from V and 4 bases from J; junction bases left unmatched: 13. The length of the CDR3 is 18 residues. CDR3 nucleotides: TGTGCCAGTACCCCTCAACGGACTAGCGGGGGACTGTACAATGAGCAGTTCTTC. Translating gives CASTPQRTSGGLYNEQFF.

J is TRBJ1-2 and V is TRBV14; 7 bases fit TRBD1. V lost 4 bases, J lost 2 bases, and 1 base stayed unmatched. Per the germline V gene, CDR1 is SGHDN and CDR2 is FVKESK. This CDR3 comprises 13 residues. The CDR3 protein is CASSPGQNYGYTF. The CDR3 region has the DNA TGTGCCAGCAGCCCGGGACAGAACTATGGCTACACCTTC.

This clone has a single count. This chain joins TRBV5-5 and TRBJ2-5, with 9 bases aligning to TRBD2. After removal of 5 bases from V and 1 base from J, the junction contained 3 bases not matched to a gene. The CDR3 length is 14 residues. In germline, CDR1 is SGHKS, CDR2 YYEKEE (reference sequence). CDR3 in amino acids: CASSGGGGQETQYF. The CDR3 DNA sequence: TGTGCCAGCAGTGGCGGGGGGGGCCAAGAGACCCAGTACTTC.

The gene calls are TRBV7-9 and TRBJ2-7, with 7 positions matching TRBD1. CDR1 and CDR2 from the germline V gene are SEHNR and FQNEAQ (reference sequence). The CDR3 is 14 residues long. After removal of 3 bases from V and 0 bases from J, the junction contained 2 bases not matched to a gene. The CDR3 sequence: CASSLGQNSYEQYF. CDR3 in DNA: TGTGCCAGCAGCTTGGGACAGAACTCCTACGAGCAGTACTTC.

The genes are TRBV7-9 and TRBJ2-1, with 8 bases that match TRBD2. CDR1 is SEHNR, CDR2 FQNEAQ, per germline (reference sequence). The length of the CDR3 is 12 residues. V was pared by 5 bases and J by 9 bases, with 3 bases of the junction left unmatched. CDR3 amino acids: CASSLSGGEQFF. Here the CDR3 DNA reads TGTGCCAGCAGCCTAAGCGGGGGTGAGCAGTTCTTC.

The table lists this clone with a count of one. The chain couples TRBV2 to TRBJ1-1; no clear D. Germline assignment: CDR1 SNHLY and CDR2 FYNNEI. The V and J ends lost 3 bases and 3 bases respectively, with 8 bases between them. The CDR3 is 13 amino acids. The CDR3 loop reads CASSESRDTEAFF. The CDR3 nucleotides are TGTGCCAGCAGTGAGTCCCGGGACACTGAAGCTTTCTTT.

This chain connects TRBV6-6 to TRBJ1-2; D possibly corresponds to TRBD1 (5 bases). There are 14 residues in the CDR3. The V end was cut by 7 bases, the J end by 6 bases, with 18 bases between. Germline-derived CDR1 and CDR2 are MNHNY and SVGAGI (reference sequence). This CDR3 is CASTQEAGFDGYTF. The CDR3 bases are TGTGCCAGCACACAGGAAGCAGGATTTGATGGCTACACCTTC.

The chain links TRBV5-5 to TRBJ1-1, with D uncertain. The germline CDR1 and CDR2 sequences are SGHKS and YYEKEE (reference sequence). The CDR3 extends over 14 amino acids. V lost 0 bases and J lost 0, with 6 bases in between. In DNA form, the CDR3 reads TGTGCCAGCAGCTTGGGCAGTTTGAACACTGAAGCTTTCTTT. Amino acid sequence: CASSLGSLNTEAFF. Filled out from reference TRBV5-5 and TRBJ1-1, the complete variable domain reads DAGVTQSPTHLIKTRGQQVTLRCSPISGHKSVSWYQQVLGQGPQFIFQYYEKEERGRGNFPDRFSARQFPNYSSELNVNALLLGDSALYLCASSLGSLNTEAFFGQGTRLTVV.

The chain links TRBV5-1 to TRBJ2-2; 9 bases align to TRBD1. With 0 bases clipped from V and 7 bases from J, the junction kept 13 bases outside the gene matches. Germline loops: CDR1 SGHRS, CDR2 YFSETQ. The CDR3 spans 18 residues. The CDR3 here is CASSLGLLSDRGSGELFF. The CDR3 DNA reads as TGCGCCAGCAGCTTGGGGCTTCTATCGGACAGGGGTAGCGGGGAGCTGTTTTTT.